This entry lists 26 T cell receptor beta chains sequenced from one sample in a study of cytomegalovirus exposure and HLA in healthy donors. The primer mix had 60 Vbeta and 13 Jbeta primers. Method: immunoSEQ multiplex PCR; TCRdb's copy keeps in-frame clones and lacks some. The profile shows tens of thousands of clones, approximately 78% of them singletons. Material: PBMCs. These receptors all come from a woman in her thirties or forties in good health and CMV-seropositive.

The chain has TRBV7-3 and TRBJ2-3, with D perhaps matching TRBD1 (6 bases). The CDR3 covers 15 residues. V was trimmed by 5 bases and J by 4 bases, leaving 16 bases between them. Germline CDR1 and CDR2: SGHTA and FQGTGA. CDR3 amino acids: CASSRDKIGADTQYF. The CDR3 DNA is TGTGCCAGCAGCCGGGACAAGATCGGGGCAGATACGCAGTATTTT.

The V and J genes are TRBV28 and TRBJ2-1; D is uncertain. Germline-derived CDR1 and CDR2 are MDHEN and SYDVKM. This CDR3 is 11 amino acids long. Trimming pared 3 bases from V and 9 bases from J, leaving 6 bases between. The CDR3 loop reads CASSFIVEQFF. The CDR3, as DNA: TGTGCCAGCAGTTTTATCGTTGAGCAGTTCTTC.

Only a few counts were recorded for this clone. The CDR3 DNA reads as TGTGCCATCAGCGGTGGGGACAGCTATGGCTACACCTTC. It yields the protein CAISGGDSYGYTF. The chain has TRBV10-3 and TRBJ1-2; 7 bases agree with TRBD1. V lost 6 bases and J lost 4; bases outside the gene matches: 5. Germline V lookup: CDR1 ENHRY, CDR2 SYGVKD. This CDR3 contains 13 residues.

V is TRBV19 and J is TRBJ2-7; 9 bases line up with TRBD2. The V segment lost 0 bases and the J segment 0 bases; nucleotides outside the gene matches: 12. This CDR3 contains 19 residues. Looked up from germline, CDR1 is LNHDA and CDR2 is SQIVND (reference sequence). The CDR3 here is CASSIESDGGRASSYEQYF. The CDR3, as DNA: TGTGCCAGTAGTATAGAGAGTGATGGCGGGAGGGCAAGCTCCTACGAGCAGTACTTC.

The chain recombines TRBV6-6 with TRBJ2-3, with 7 nucleotides matching TRBD2. J gave up 4 bases and V 2 bases, and 9 bases lay outside the gene matches. CDR1 and CDR2 from the germline V gene are MNHNY and SVGAGI (reference sequence). The CDR3 runs to 16 residues. As DNA, the CDR3 is TGTGCCAGCAGTTACAGGGAGGGCATTAGGTCAGATACGCAGTATTTT. This codes for CASSYREGIRSDTQYF.

The chain carries TRBV28 and TRBJ1-2; 7 bases map to TRBD1. V lost 1 base to trimming and J lost 8 bases; unmatched junction nucleotides: 10. This CDR3 region has 15 residues. Looked up from germline, CDR1 is MDHEN and CDR2 is SYDVKM. This CDR3 is CASSLSGTVYWGYTF. CDR3 bases: TGTGCCAGCAGTTTATCCGGGACAGTTTACTGGGGCTACACCTTC.

The rearrangement joins TRBV5-1 to TRBJ1-3, with D unclear. Trimming removed 0 bases at V and 4 bases at J, with 8 bases between. The germline CDR1 and CDR2 sequences are SGHRS and YFSETQ. This CDR3 comprises 14 residues. CDR3 bases: TGCGCCAGCAGCTTGGACGGTTTAGGAAACACCATATATTTT. This gives the protein CASSLDGLGNTIYF.

This chain connects TRBV5-6 to TRBJ2-3, with a possible D match to TRBD1 (6 bases). V shed 6 bases and J shed 5 bases, with 19 bases lying between them. The CDR3 runs 15 residues. Per the germline V gene, CDR1 is SGHDT and CDR2 is YYEEEE. The CDR3: CASNPTGSWGDTQYF. The CDR3 DNA reads TGTGCCAGCAACCCGACAGGTTCGTGGGGAGATACGCAGTATTTT.

The CDR3 loop is CASSRDRGRTGELFF. CDR3 nucleotide sequence: TGTGCCAGCAGCAGAGACAGGGGGAGGACCGGGGAGCTGTTTTTT. The gene calls are TRBV28 and TRBJ2-2, with 9 positions matching TRBD1. The CDR3 contains 15 residues. J lost 5 bases, V lost 6 bases, and 7 bases had no gene match. Looked up from germline, CDR1 is MDHEN and CDR2 is SYDVKM.

This clone has only a few counts. This chain joins TRBV11-2 and TRBJ2-1; D might be TRBD1 (6 bases). CDR3 length equals 15 residues. Germline lookup yields CDR1 SGHAT and CDR2 FQNNGV. V lost 2 bases to trimming and J lost 8 bases, with 16 bases between them. DNA for the CDR3: TGTGCCAGCAGCTTATCAGGGGTCCTAGGGCATGAGCAGTTCTTC. It codes for CASSLSGVLGHEQFF.

V usage is TRBV7-8 and J usage is TRBJ2-1, with 7 bases matching TRBD1. With 4 bases clipped from V and 4 bases from J, the junction kept 1 base outside the gene matches. The CDR3 has 13 residues. Germline V gives CDR1 SGHVS, CDR2 FQNEAQ. Here the CDR3 reads CASSSDRYNEQFF. The CDR3 DNA is TGTGCCAGCAGCTCGGACAGGTACAATGAGCAGTTCTTC.

This chain joins TRBV13 and TRBJ2-3, with D unresolved. Germline V CDR1 and CDR2: PRHDT, FYEKMQ (reference sequence). CDR3 size: 12 residues. Trimming took 3 bases from V and 6 from J, leaving 7 bases between them. DNA for the CDR3: TGTGCCAGCAGCTTTCAGAGGGATACGCAGTATTTT. Amino acid sequence: CASSFQRDTQYF.

The chain carries TRBV5-4 and TRBJ1-2; 8 nucleotides line up with TRBD1. V shed 0 bases and J 6 bases; nucleotides not matched to a gene: 7. This CDR3 has 15 amino acids. Germline CDR1 is SGHNT and CDR2 is YYREEE (reference sequence). The CDR3 sequence: CASSLVDRGDDGYTF. CDR3 coding DNA: TGTGCCAGCAGCTTGGTTGACAGGGGTGACGATGGCTACACCTTC.

The chain couples TRBV4-3 to TRBJ2-3, with D perhaps TRBD1 (5 bases). This CDR3 contains 17 residues. The V and J ends lost 0 bases and 4 bases respectively, with 17 bases between them. Germline CDR1 is LGHNA and CDR2 is YSLEER. CDR3 coding DNA: TGCGCCAGCAGCCAAGAGCCCCCCCCAGGGATCGCAGATACGCAGTATTTT. Its translation: CASSQEPPPGIADTQYF.

The chain joins TRBV6-1 to TRBJ1-5; maybe TRBD1 (5 bases). The length of the CDR3 is 15 residues. The germline V and J ends were trimmed by 0 bases and 6 bases, with 12 bases remaining between them. The germline V gene has CDR1 MNHNS and CDR2 SASEGT. The CDR3: CASSEARPGVQPQHF. The CDR3, as DNA: TGTGCCAGCAGTGAAGCGCGGCCGGGGGTTCAGCCCCAGCATTTT.

V gene TRBV18 combines with J gene TRBJ2-6; possibly TRBD2 for D (6 bases). The CDR3 covers 15 residues. Germline lookup yields CDR1 KGHSH and CDR2 LQKENI. Trimming took off 5 bases at V and 0 bases at J, with 8 bases between the two ends. The CDR3: CASSREVSGANVLTF. CDR3 bases: TGTGCCAGCTCAAGGGAGGTCTCTGGGGCCAACGTCCTGACTTTC.

The table lists this clone with a few counts. Other nucleotide sequences from this sample produce the same CDR3. The V and J genes are TRBV11-3 and TRBJ1-1; D not resolved. V gave up 1 base and J gave up 2 bases, with 11 bases separating them. This CDR3 region has 15 residues. The germline V gene encodes CDR1 SGHNT and CDR2 YENEEA. The CDR3 bases are TGTGCCAGCAGCTTAGCTCCCCGGGTAAACACTGAAGCTTTCTTT. This encodes CASSLAPRVNTEAFF.

The V and J genes are TRBV2 and TRBJ2-1; 8 bases align to TRBD2. This CDR3 has 18 residues. The V gene end was trimmed by 1 base and the J gene end by 0 bases; junction bases not matched to a gene: 8. CDR1 is SNHLY, CDR2 FYNNEI, per germline. This chain's CDR3 is CASSEGALAVSSYNEQFF. DNA for the CDR3: TGTGCCAGCAGTGAAGGGGCACTAGCGGTAAGCTCCTACAATGAGCAGTTCTTC.

The chain employs TRBV4-3 and TRBJ2-1, with a possible D match to TRBD2 (7 bases). From germline, CDR1 is LGHNA and CDR2 YSLEER. Trimming pared 0 bases from V and 1 base from J, leaving 10 bases between. The CDR3 spans 16 residues. In DNA, the CDR3 is TGCGCCAGCAGCCAAGAGGGAGGGGGGTCCTACAATGAGCAGTTCTTC. It yields the protein CASSQEGGGSYNEQFF.

The J gene is TRBJ1-6, the V gene TRBV25-1, with 8 positions matching TRBD1. With V trimmed by 6 bases and J by 5 bases, 3 bases remained unmatched. Germline V gene sequence: CDR1 MGHDK, CDR2 SYGVNS. CDR3 length: 14 residues. This chain's CDR3 is CASRQGGDNSPLHF. CDR3 nucleotide sequence: TGTGCCAGCAGACAGGGGGGTGATAATTCACCCCTCCACTTT.

The genes are TRBV5-6 and TRBJ2-5; TRBD1 matches 10 bases. The length of the CDR3 is 15 residues. The V gene end was trimmed by 4 bases and the J gene end by 4 bases; junction bases not matched to a gene: 7. Germline CDR1 is SGHDT and CDR2 is YYEEEE. In DNA form, the CDR3 reads TGTGCCAGCAGCCCGACGCGGACAGGGGGAGAGACCCAGTACTTC. It encodes CASSPTRTGGETQYF.

This chain links TRBV29-1 with TRBJ2-1; weak D call: TRBD2 (5 bases). The CDR3 length is 12 residues. Per the germline V gene, CDR1 is SQVTM and CDR2 is ANQGSEA. Trimming removed 5 bases from V and 7 bases from J, with 12 bases in between. CDR3 nucleotide sequence: TGCAGCGTTCAAACCTCGGGGAATGAGCAGTTCTTC. Protein: CSVQTSGNEQFF.

The V gene is TRBV28, the J gene TRBJ1-5; perhaps TRBD1 as D (5 bases). Germline assignment: CDR1 MDHEN and CDR2 SYDVKM. Trimming cost V 4 bases and J 3 bases, with 7 bases left between them. This CDR3 spans 13 amino acids. The chain's CDR3 is CASSWGANQPQHF. DNA for the CDR3: TGTGCCAGCAGTTGGGGCGCCAATCAGCCCCAGCATTTT.

This clone was recorded once. The chain recombines TRBV15 with TRBJ2-2; 12 bases line up with TRBD2. CDR1 is LNHNV, CDR2 YYDKDF, per germline (reference sequence). This CDR3 is built from 17 residues. Losses at the gene ends were 0 bases for V and 7 bases for J; bases not matched to a gene: 6. Here the CDR3 reads CATSRDRLAGAGGELFF. The CDR3 nucleotides are TGTGCCACCAGCAGAGATCGACTAGCGGGAGCGGGCGGGGAGCTGTTTTTT.

V and J are TRBV18 and TRBJ2-7, with a possible D match to TRBD1 (5 bases). The CDR3 totals 14 residues. V was cut by 1 base and J by 5 bases, with 12 bases left in between. The germline CDR1 and CDR2 sequences are KGHSH and LQKENI. The CDR3 loop reads CASSPRDVGDEQYF. The CDR3 bases are TGTGCCAGCTCACCACGGGATGTAGGGGACGAGCAGTACTTC.

The chain combines TRBV14 with TRBJ1-1; no definite D call. V lost 4 bases and J 0 bases, leaving 6 bases between the germline ends. This CDR3 has 13 residues. The germline V gene has CDR1 SGHDN and CDR2 FVKESK. The CDR3 sequence: CASSLDMNTEAFF. As DNA, the CDR3 is TGTGCCAGCAGCCTAGACATGAACACTGAAGCTTTCTTT.